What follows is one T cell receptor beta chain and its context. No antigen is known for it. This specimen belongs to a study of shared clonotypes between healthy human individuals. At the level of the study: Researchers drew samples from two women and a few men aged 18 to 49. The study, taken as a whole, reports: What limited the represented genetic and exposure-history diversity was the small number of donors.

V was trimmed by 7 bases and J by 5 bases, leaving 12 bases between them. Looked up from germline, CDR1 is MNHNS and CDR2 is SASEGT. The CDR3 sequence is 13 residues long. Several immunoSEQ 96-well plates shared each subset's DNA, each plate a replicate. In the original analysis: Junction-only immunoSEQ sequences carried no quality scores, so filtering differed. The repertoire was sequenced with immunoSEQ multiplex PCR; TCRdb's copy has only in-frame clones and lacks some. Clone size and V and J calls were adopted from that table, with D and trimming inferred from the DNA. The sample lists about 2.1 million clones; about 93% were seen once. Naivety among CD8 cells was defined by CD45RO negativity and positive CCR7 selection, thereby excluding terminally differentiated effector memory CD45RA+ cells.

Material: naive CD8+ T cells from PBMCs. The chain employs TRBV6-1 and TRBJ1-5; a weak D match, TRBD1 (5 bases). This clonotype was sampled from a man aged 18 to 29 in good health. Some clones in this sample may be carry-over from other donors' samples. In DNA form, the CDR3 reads TGTGCCAGCACCGCCGGGGGGTATCAGCCCCAGCATTTT. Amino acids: CASTAGGYQPQHF.